The text below deals with one TCR beta chain. Its antigen target is currently unknown. No much larger clone exists at a distance of one base, and base qualities are not known. The junction shows trimming of 5 bases on V and 0 bases on J, and the gene matches do not reach 7 bases of it. The germline V gene provides CDR1 MDHEN and CDR2 SYDVKM. The CDR3 starts with the cysteine, ends with the phenylalanine, and has 17 residues. Only the CDR3 region is kept as DNA, spanning 51 bases read in frame from base 1. This sample stems from a study of T cell changes during pregnancy in multiple sclerosis (dated by TCRdb to 2018 to 2020). Study-wide context: Changes in the T cell repertoire over the course of pregnancy were examined in this study in women with multiple sclerosis.

Library creation used the immunoSEQ multiplex PCR assay. The table comes from immuneACCESS by way of TCRdb, which keeps in-frame sequences with V and J called. Part of the clones is missing from these tables; in studies checked, under half for an unresolved V gene and the rest for unknown reasons. The sample table holds 75,000 to 100,000 clones, of which almost 95% were seen once. Of the sample, approximately 2% is held by the ten largest clones. Material: peripheral blood, obtained after pregnancy. The V gene is TRBV28 and the J gene is TRBJ2-6; 7 central nucleotides agree with TRBD1. This TCR was recovered from a female donor with multiple sclerosis, enrolled in a pregnancy study. The encoded CDR3 is CASSVLGQTSGANVLTF. The bases are TGTGCCAGCAGTGTATTGGGACAGACCTCTGGGGCCAACGTCCTGACTTTC.